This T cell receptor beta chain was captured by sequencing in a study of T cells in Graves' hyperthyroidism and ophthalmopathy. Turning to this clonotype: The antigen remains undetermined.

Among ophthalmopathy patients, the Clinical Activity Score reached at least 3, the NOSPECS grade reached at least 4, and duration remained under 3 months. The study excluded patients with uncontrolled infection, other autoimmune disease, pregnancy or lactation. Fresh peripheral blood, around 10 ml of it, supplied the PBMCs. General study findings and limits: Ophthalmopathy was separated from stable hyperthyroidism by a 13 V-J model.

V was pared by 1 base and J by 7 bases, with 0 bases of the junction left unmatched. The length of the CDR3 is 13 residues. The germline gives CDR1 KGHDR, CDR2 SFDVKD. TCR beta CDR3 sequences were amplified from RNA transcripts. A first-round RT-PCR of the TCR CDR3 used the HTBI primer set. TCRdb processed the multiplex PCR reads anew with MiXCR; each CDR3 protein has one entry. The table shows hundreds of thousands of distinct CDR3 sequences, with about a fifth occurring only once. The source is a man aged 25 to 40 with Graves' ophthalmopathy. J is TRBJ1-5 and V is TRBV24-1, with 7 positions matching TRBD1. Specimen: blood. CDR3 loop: CATSDLGGQPQHF. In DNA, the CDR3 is TGTGCCACCAGTGATTTAGGGGGCCAGCCCCAGCATTTT.